This T cell receptor beta chain was sequenced in a study of PD-L1 blockade in urothelial cancer. At the level of the study: Median blood clonality was roughly 0.087, with 75,000 to 100,000 unique TCRs.

Time point in this sample: pretreatment peripheral blood. V lost 3 bases, J lost 2 bases, and 12 bases lay in between. Germline V gene sequence: CDR1 KGHSH, CDR2 LQKENI. The CDR3 consists of 15 residues. Data came from immunoSEQ multiplex PCR; TCRdb stores just in-frame clones and leaves some out. The sample lists some 100,000 clones, around 89% occurring once. This chain joins TRBV18 and TRBJ2-3, with a weak D call TRBD1 (6 bases). This clonotype originated in a woman of 80 years or more with urothelial cancer. The sequencing here drew on PBMCs, taken around atezolizumab (anti-PD-L1) treatment. This CDR3 reads CASSPPDSPTDTQYF. CDR3 DNA: TGTGCCAGCTCACCCCCGGACAGCCCCACAGATACGCAGTATTTT.